The present T cell receptor (beta chain) was sequenced within a study of metastatic and nonmetastatic thyroid tumors. Using MiXCR, TCRdb reanalyzed the PCR reads. The profile shows 60,000 or so clones, roughly 29% of them singletons. All patients were treatment-naive before thyroid surgery. The ends were cut back, 2 bases at V and 3 bases at J, with 13 bases in the middle. CDR1 and CDR2 (germline): MNHNS, SASEGT. The CDR3 is 15 residues long. This clone was counted at least ten times. Sample: blood. This clonotype was sampled from a female donor with papillary thyroid cancer or a benign thyroid nodule (not recorded which). Some clones in this sample may be carry-over from other donors' samples. The chain uses TRBV6-1 and TRBJ1-2; D is undetermined. The DNA for the CDR3 is TGTGCCAGCAGTGAATTTCATCACCCTGACTATGGCTACACCTTC. Translation: CASSEFHHPDYGYTF.